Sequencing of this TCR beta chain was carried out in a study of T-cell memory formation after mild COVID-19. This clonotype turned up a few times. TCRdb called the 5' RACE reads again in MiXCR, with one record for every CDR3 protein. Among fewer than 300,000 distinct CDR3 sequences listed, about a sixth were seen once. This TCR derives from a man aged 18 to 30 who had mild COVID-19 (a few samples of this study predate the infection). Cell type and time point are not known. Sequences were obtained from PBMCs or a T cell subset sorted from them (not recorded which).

The CDR3, as DNA: TGCGCCAGCAGCCAAGATCCCCGGTCAGGGGGACCTTACACTGAAGCTTTCTTT. Translating it yields CASSQDPRSGGPYTEAFF. The chain combines TRBV4-3 with TRBJ1-1, with TRBD1 matching 7 bases. Germline CDR1 reads LGHNA; CDR2 reads YSLEER. The ends lost 0 bases at V and 3 bases at J; junction bases unmatched: 13. This CDR3 has 18 amino acids.